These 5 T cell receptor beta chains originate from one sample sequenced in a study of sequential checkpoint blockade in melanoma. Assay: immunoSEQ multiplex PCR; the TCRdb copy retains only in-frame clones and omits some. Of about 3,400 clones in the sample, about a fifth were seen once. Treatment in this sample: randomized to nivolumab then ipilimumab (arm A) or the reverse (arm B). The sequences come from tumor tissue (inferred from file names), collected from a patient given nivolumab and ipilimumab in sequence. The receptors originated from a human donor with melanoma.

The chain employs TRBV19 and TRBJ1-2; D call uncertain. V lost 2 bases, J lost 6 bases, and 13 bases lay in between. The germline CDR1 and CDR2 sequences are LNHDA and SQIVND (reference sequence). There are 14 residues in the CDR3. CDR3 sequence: CASSIIRGKDGYTF. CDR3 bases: TGTGCCAGTAGTATAATCCGGGGAAAGGATGGCTACACCTTC.

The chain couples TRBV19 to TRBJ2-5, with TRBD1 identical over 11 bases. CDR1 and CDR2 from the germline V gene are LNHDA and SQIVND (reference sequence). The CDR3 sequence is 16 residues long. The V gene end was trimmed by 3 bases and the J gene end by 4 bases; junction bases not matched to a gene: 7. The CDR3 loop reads CASSIGTGGVGETQYF. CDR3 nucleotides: TGTGCCAGTAGTATCGGGACAGGGGGGGTTGGAGAGACCCAGTACTTC.

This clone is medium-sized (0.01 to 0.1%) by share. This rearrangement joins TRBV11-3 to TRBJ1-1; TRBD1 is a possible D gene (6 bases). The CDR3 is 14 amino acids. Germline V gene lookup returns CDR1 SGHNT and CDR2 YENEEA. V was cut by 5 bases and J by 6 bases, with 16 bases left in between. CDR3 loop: CASSPQGGRAEAFF. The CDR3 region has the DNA TGTGCCAGCAGCCCACAGGGAGGAAGGGCTGAAGCTTTCTTT.

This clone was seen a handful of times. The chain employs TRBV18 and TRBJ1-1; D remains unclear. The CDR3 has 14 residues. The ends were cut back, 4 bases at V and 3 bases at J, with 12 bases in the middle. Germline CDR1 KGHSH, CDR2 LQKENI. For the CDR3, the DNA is TGTGCCAGCTCACGAGGTGGAAAGGACACTGAAGCTTTCTTT. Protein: CASSRGGKDTEAFF.

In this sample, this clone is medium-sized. Here the CDR3 reads CASSLSRMGNQPQHF. Here the CDR3 DNA reads TGTGCCAGCAGCCTGAGCAGGATGGGCAATCAGCCCCAGCATTTT. The chain employs TRBV11-3 and TRBJ1-5; D remains unclear. In germline, CDR1 is SGHNT, CDR2 YENEEA. The CDR3 has 15 residues. The V end lost 5 bases, the J end lost 2 bases, and 13 bases lay between the germline ends. Filled out from reference TRBV11-3 and TRBJ1-5, the complete variable domain reads EAGVVQSPRYKIIEKKQPVAFWCNPISGHNTLYWYLQNLGQGPELLIRYENEEAVDDSQLPKDRFSAERLKGVDSTLKIQPAELGDSAVYLCASSLSRMGNQPQHFGDGTRLSIL.